The sequence of this T cell receptor (beta chain) was determined in a study of blood T cells in healthy people across ages (dated by TCRdb to between 2014 and 2017). Turning to the overall study: Template switching captured roughly one uniquely barcoded TCR beta cDNA molecule per two T cells in model experiments. Four age groups were formed from the donors: young (average roughly 15 years), middle-aged (more than 35), aged (approximately 60) and long-lived (less than 85). To avoid experimental bias, donors of different ages were distributed randomly across sequencing lanes. To track age-related changes in TCR beta repertoire diversity, the study relied on deep sequencing normalized with unique cDNA molecular identifiers. For two donors (one aged 18 to 30 and one aged 80 or older), the study analyzed two additional independent replicas of 1 million unique cDNA reads from the same blood draw. The investigation overall reported the following: Observed TCR beta diversity per million T cells fell roughly linearly with age, and a significant reduction was already apparent by age roughly 40. A strong correlation was found between observed TCR beta diversity and the percentage of naive T cells measured by flow cytometry. Compared with the aged group, the long-lived group had more naive CD4+ T cells, fewer expanded clones and increased TCR diversity, suggesting age selection. Estimates of total diversity from one million sequenced T cells were regarded as lower bounds and underestimates. Because donor CMV infection status was unknown, age-related changes in expanded clonotypes were potentially confounded. Bulk unsorted PBMC profiling prevented conclusive comparison of naive and antigen-experienced compartments.

V is trimmed back by 2 bases and J by 4 bases, and the junction contains 2 bases that no gene match accounts for. The CDR3 goes from the cysteine to the phenylalanine over 15 residues. The entry retains the CDR3 DNA only, 45 bases that are in frame from base 1. The germline V gene sets CDR1 to MNHEY and CDR2 to SVGAGI. Receptor amplification or capture employed 5' RACE. The run used an Illumina HiSeq 2500. The second PCR ran for roughly 6 to 11 cycles and used a J-beta primer mix along with a sample-barcoded 5' primer. A unique molecular identifier was introduced onto each TCR beta cDNA molecule by a template-switch 5' adaptor carrying 12 random nucleotides. At least 2.5 million CDR3-containing paired-end reads were obtained from each sample. First-strand cDNA synthesis was performed from all RNA using the Mint cDNA synthesis kit, with priming by a TRBC-specific oligonucleotide. Following uracil-DNA glycosylase treatment, all cDNA underwent a first 18-cycle PCR with the universal primers M1SS and BC2_uni_R. In the authors' own workflow: Each sample was normalized by randomly selecting 1 million high-quality reads, each carrying a distinct molecular identifier. Instead of being binned into consensus sequences, reads that shared molecular identifiers were thrown out. MiTCR, with a Q25 quality threshold and the strictest error-elimination algorithm, was used for CDR3 identification, clonotype clustering and error correction. A nonparametric unseen species model with Euler transformation was used to estimate a lower bound on total TCR beta diversity. The public reads were reanalyzed by TCRdb: fastp trimming at Q25, MiXCR alignment, in-frame beta chains only. Each record represents a unique CDR3 protein, reported with the most common genes and DNA among its rows. These V and J calls are TCRdb output, not the study's own analysis. The sample has 650,000 to 1,000,000 distinct CDR3 sequences on record, around 34% of them singletons. The ten largest clones add up to 10% to 15% of the sample.

There are a few counts of this clonotype. What this receptor recognizes is not known. The record has no base qualities; no much larger clone is one base away. The donors were roughly 39 Caucasian individuals from Russia, aged roughly 6 to 100 years, who were systemically healthy. Around 10 milliliters of peripheral blood were collected from each donor into EDTA-treated Vacutainer tubes. Ficoll-Paque density-gradient centrifugation was used to isolate PBMCs, with at least 6.5 million per sample. Trizol reagent was used to extract total RNA from PBMCs, with at least 6 micrograms per sample. For every donor, an aliquot of PBMCs went through flow cytometry to measure the percentages of naive CD45RAhigh/CD27high T cells.

The sequenced sample was blood. The sequence is built from TRBV6-5 and TRBJ1-2; TRBD1 matches 12 bases in the middle. This TCR was recovered from a man between 18 and 29 years old in good health. Here is the DNA: TGTGCCAGCAGTTACGGGACAGGGGGCGGCTATGGCTACACCTTC. Translation gives CASSYGTGGGYGYTF.